The 28 T cell receptor beta chains listed next were all sequenced from one sample in a study of early T cells in non-severe SARS-CoV-2 infection. TCRdb passed the 5' RACE reads through MiXCR, listing each CDR3 protein once. Among some 50,000 distinct CDR3 sequences listed, roughly 8.7% were seen once. This material consisted of whole blood, taken at baseline. Receptor source: an adult who was a healthcare worker with PCR-confirmed SARS-CoV-2 infection or an uninfected control (not recorded which).

V is TRBV24-1 and J is TRBJ2-2; D ambiguous. CDR3 length: 15 amino acids. From germline, CDR1 is KGHDR and CDR2 SFDVKD. V shed 4 bases and J shed 2 bases, with 10 bases lying between them. In DNA form, the CDR3 reads TGTGCCACCAGTGAGTACGGTCCTAACACCGGGGAGCTGTTTTTT. Translated: CATSEYGPNTGELFF.

This chain links TRBV29-1 with TRBJ2-7; D ambiguous. The CDR3 extends over 12 amino acids. V lost 8 bases to trimming and J lost 2 bases, with 13 bases between them. From germline, CDR1 is SQVTM and CDR2 ANQGSEA. CDR3 in amino acids: CSFCGDTYEQYF. The CDR3 DNA is TGCAGCTTCTGCGGAGATACCTACGAGCAGTACTTC.

The sample holds a few counts of this clonotype. The J gene is TRBJ2-7, the V gene TRBV21-1. TRBV21-1 is marked as a pseudogene. The CDR3 spans 15 residues. CDR3 DNA sequence: TGTGCCAGCAGCAAAGATGGGGAAGTCGCCTACGAGCAGTACTTC. Encoded protein: CASSKDGEVAYEQYF.

The CDR3 DNA sequence: TGTGCCAGCTCCCGATCGGGGGGCGCCAGCTATGGCTACACCTTC. Protein sequence: CASSRSGGASYGYTF. This sequence joins TRBV18 and TRBJ1-2; D might be TRBD1 (6 bases). V lost 6 bases to trimming and J lost 4 bases, with 18 bases between them. CDR1 is KGHSH, CDR2 LQKENI, per germline. This CDR3 spans 15 amino acids.

In its sample, this clonotype was seen many times. The CDR3 DNA reads as TGTGCCAGCAGCCCCGGAGACCCCCATCAGCCCCAGCATTTT. Its translation: CASSPGDPHQPQHF. V and J are TRBV7-9 and TRBJ1-5; no firm D call. This CDR3 has 14 residues. Germline CDR1 SEHNR, CDR2 FQNEAQ (reference sequence). V gave up 5 bases and J gave up 5 bases, with 13 bases separating them.

This clonotype was seen many times. The CDR3 is CATTRAETYEQYF. As DNA, the CDR3 is TGTGCCACCACCCGGGCCGAGACCTACGAGCAGTACTTC. The V call is TRBV2, the J call TRBJ2-7, with D hard to call. Between the trimmed V and J ends, which lost 10 bases and 2 bases, there was a span of 15 bases. Per the germline V gene, CDR1 is SNHLY and CDR2 is FYNNEI. The CDR3 length is 13 residues. Full variable domain (remainder filled in from reference TRBV2 and TRBJ2-7): EPEVTQTPSHQVTQMGQEVILRCVPISNHLYFYWYRQILGQKVEFLVSFYNNEISEKSEIFDDQFSVERPDGSNFTLKIRSTKLEDSAMYFCATTRAETYEQYFGPGTRLTVT.

This chain uses TRBV6-5 with TRBJ1-1; TRBD1 is a possible D gene (5 bases). This CDR3 comprises 13 residues. In germline, CDR1 is MNHEY, CDR2 SVGAGI. V was clipped by 4 bases and J by 8 bases, with 14 bases between them. CDR3 sequence (DNA): TGTGCCAGCAGTTCGCAGGGCTACTTGGAAGCTTTCTTT. Protein: CASSSQGYLEAFF.

V gene TRBV7-9 combines with J gene TRBJ2-2; weak D call: TRBD2 (6 bases). The germline V and J ends were trimmed by 1 base and 6 bases, with 12 bases remaining between them. The V gene's germline CDR1 is SEHNR and CDR2 FQNEAQ (reference sequence). The CDR3 has 15 amino acids. CDR3 in DNA: TGTGCCAGCAGCTTAGAGGCGTGGGAGGCCGGGGAGCTGTTTTTT. This codes for CASSLEAWEAGELFF.

The table lists this clonotype with a few counts. The rearrangement uses TRBV6-1 and TRBJ2-1; 11 bases line up with TRBD1. The CDR3 covers 13 residues. Germline loops: CDR1 MNHNS, CDR2 SASEGT. Trimming at V came to 7 bases and at J to 7 bases, leaving 3 bases not matched to a gene. This CDR3 is CASNRDRGNEQFF. CDR3 coding DNA: TGTGCCAGCAACAGGGACAGGGGGAATGAGCAGTTCTTC.

This clonotype was seen a handful of times. The chain combines TRBV11-3 with TRBJ1-1; D is unclear. Germline V lookup: CDR1 SGHNT, CDR2 YENEEA. There are 12 residues in the CDR3. Trimming shortened V by 5 bases and J by 3 bases, and 7 bases separated the two germline ends. CDR3 sequence reads: CASSRTDTEAFF. The CDR3 DNA is TGTGCCAGCAGCCGTACGGACACTGAAGCTTTCTTT.

This clonotype occurred a few times. The rearrangement links TRBV28 to TRBJ2-7; 10 positions agree with TRBD1. Germline V lookup: CDR1 MDHEN, CDR2 SYDVKM. The CDR3 has 15 amino acids. Trimming took 6 bases from V and 6 from J; bases not matched to a gene: 11. The DNA of the CDR3 is TGTGCCAGCAGGGGGGCCGGGACAGGGGACCGCGAGCAGTACTTC. This gives the protein CASRGAGTGDREQYF.

In its sample, this clonotype was seen a few times. The chain combines TRBV5-1 with TRBJ1-4, with 8 bases matching TRBD1. The J segment lost 8 bases and the V segment lost 0 bases, leaving 3 bases of the junction unmatched. The CDR3 sequence is 14 residues long. CDR1 SGHRS and CDR2 YFSETQ come from the germline V gene. Written as DNA, the CDR3 is TGCGCCAGCAGCTTGGCAGGGGGCGGCGAAAAACTGTTTTTT. This gives the protein CASSLAGGGEKLFF.

This clonotype appeared many times. The rearrangement uses TRBV7-6 and TRBJ2-3; D perhaps matches TRBD2 (5 bases). Germline V lookup: CDR1 SGHVS, CDR2 FNYEAQ. This CDR3 spans 14 amino acids. The ends were cut back, 5 bases at V and 1 base at J, with 10 bases in the middle. Written as DNA, the CDR3 is TGTGCCAGCAGCCTCTTGGAGGGCACAGATACGCAGTATTTT. This translates into CASSLLEGTDTQYF.

This clonotype was found a few times. V and J are TRBV6-5 and TRBJ1-2; no clear D. The V end was cut by 2 bases, the J end by 8 bases, with 18 bases between. The CDR3 is 15 amino acids. Germline values: CDR1 MNHEY, CDR2 SVGAGI. CDR3 loop: CASSYGLSAPVGYTF. DNA of the CDR3: TGTGCCAGCAGTTACGGTCTATCGGCTCCGGTCGGCTACACCTTC.

V usage is TRBV29-1 and J usage is TRBJ2-2; TRBD2 matches 12 bases. Trimming took 8 bases from V and 7 from J; bases not matched to a gene: 8. The CDR3 contains 14 residues. Germline V gives CDR1 SQVTM, CDR2 ANQGSEA. CDR3 sequence: CSLGGLAGNGELFF. As DNA, the CDR3 is TGCAGCCTAGGCGGACTAGCGGGAAACGGGGAGCTGTTTTTT.

V and J are TRBV12-3 or TRBV12-4 and TRBJ1-2, with D possibly matching TRBD1 (5 bases). There are 13 residues in the CDR3. Trimming took off 8 bases at V and 2 bases at J, with 12 bases between the two ends. In nucleotides, the CDR3 is TGTGCCAGCGGGGGAGCAGAGAACTATGGCTACACCTTC. Translating it yields CASGGAENYGYTF.

CDR3 loop: CASSLGITLFF. The CDR3 region has the DNA TGTGCCAGCAGTTTGGGCATCACACTGTTCTTC. The rearrangement uses TRBV12-3 or TRBV12-4 and TRBJ2-1; no clear D. V lost 3 bases and J 15 bases, leaving 12 bases between the germline ends. The CDR3 sequence is 11 residues long.

In this sample, this clonotype turned up many times. The chain employs TRBV18 and TRBJ2-3; no reliable D call. This CDR3 comprises 14 residues. The ends were cut back, 4 bases at V and 1 base at J, with 9 bases in the middle. Germline lookup yields CDR1 KGHSH and CDR2 LQKENI. The CDR3, as DNA: TGTGCCAGCTCACTGAACCTAGGCACAGATACGCAGTATTTT. Protein: CASSLNLGTDTQYF.

The rearrangement joins TRBV18 to TRBJ1-1, with D perhaps matching TRBD1 (6 bases). The ends were cut back, 3 bases at V and 4 bases at J, with 18 bases in the middle. CDR1 and CDR2 from the germline V gene are KGHSH and LQKENI. The CDR3 runs 16 residues. DNA for the CDR3: TGTGCCAGCTCACCGGACAGACCCTTAACGGGCACTGAAGCTTTCTTT. Protein: CASSPDRPLTGTEAFF.

This clonotype was found a few times. This chain joins TRBV10-3 and TRBJ1-2, with no clear D. The CDR3 extends over 12 amino acids. Germline V CDR1 and CDR2: ENHRY, SYGVKD. Trimming stripped 0 bases from V and 8 bases from J, with 7 bases between. Here the CDR3 DNA reads TGTGCCATCAGTGAGTCGATGTCCGGCTACACCTTC. It codes for CAISESMSGYTF.

This clonotype was seen a handful of times. This chain links TRBV7-2 with TRBJ2-1; TRBD1 or TRBD2 may be the D gene (5 bases each). V was trimmed by 5 bases and J by 9 bases, leaving 17 bases between them. CDR1 and CDR2 (germline): SGHTA, FQGNSA. CDR3 size: 14 residues. The CDR3 DNA reads as TGTGCCAGCAGCCCCAGGACGGTGAGGGGTGAGCAGTTCTTC. Residues: CASSPRTVRGEQFF.

This clonotype was counted only a few times. The genes are TRBV3-1 and TRBJ2-1; a weak D match, TRBD2 (6 bases). With 3 bases removed from V and 6 bases from J, the gap between germline ends came to 15 bases. The V gene's germline CDR1 is LGHDT and CDR2 YNNKEL (reference sequence). The length of the CDR3 is 15 residues. This CDR3 reads CASSHLGTGGNEQFF. In DNA form, the CDR3 reads TGTGCCAGCAGCCACCTAGGGACTGGTGGCAATGAGCAGTTCTTC.

This clonotype was counted a few times. The chain combines TRBV11-2 with TRBJ2-1; TRBD2 might be the D (6 bases). This CDR3 spans 16 amino acids. V was shortened by 2 bases and J by 2 bases, with 13 bases between the two germline ends. The V gene's germline CDR1 is SGHAT and CDR2 FQNNGV. The CDR3 sequence: CASSLRRDRAYNEQFF. The DNA of the CDR3 is TGTGCCAGCAGCTTAAGGCGGGACCGTGCCTACAATGAGCAGTTCTTC.

This clonotype was seen a handful of times. The chain couples TRBV11-2 to TRBJ1-2; D perhaps matches TRBD1 (6 bases). The CDR3 runs 17 residues. Germline-derived CDR1 and CDR2 are SGHAT and FQNNGV. Trimming removed 7 bases from V and 5 bases from J, with 26 bases in between. The CDR3 spells CASNIGAGVIGDYGYTF. CDR3 bases: TGTGCCAGCAACATTGGGGCAGGGGTTATAGGGGATTATGGCTACACCTTC.

At least ten counts were recorded for this clonotype. The CDR3 sequence: CSARGLTSGSETQYF. For the CDR3, the DNA is TGCAGTGCTAGAGGGCTGACTAGCGGATCCGAGACCCAGTACTTC. This sequence joins TRBV20-1 and TRBJ2-5; TRBD2 aligns across 9 bases. CDR1 is DFQATT and CDR2 is SNEGSKA in the germline V gene (reference sequence). The CDR3 runs to 15 residues. Losses at the gene ends were 1 base for V and 5 bases for J; bases not matched to a gene: 8.

This clonotype was seen repeatedly, ten times or more. DNA of the CDR3: TGTGCCAGCAGCTTGACCCAGCCCTTTTTCTCCTACGAGCAGTACTTC. Translating it yields CASSLTQPFFSYEQYF. The J gene is TRBJ2-7, the V gene TRBV7-2, with unresolved D. Trimming stripped 3 bases from V and 0 bases from J, with 15 bases between. The germline V gene encodes CDR1 SGHTA and CDR2 FQGNSA. The CDR3 spans 16 residues.

This chain joins TRBV20-1 and TRBJ2-1; D might be TRBD1 (6 bases). The V end lost 4 bases, the J end lost 0 bases, and 7 bases lay between the germline ends. The CDR3 runs 13 residues. Germline V gene sequence: CDR1 DFQATT, CDR2 SNEGSKA (reference sequence). The DNA for the CDR3 is TGCAGTGCTACCAGGGGCTCCTACAATGAGCAGTTCTTC. Residues: CSATRGSYNEQFF.

This clonotype was seen a single time. The rearrangement uses TRBV9 and TRBJ2-3; weak D call: TRBD1 (6 bases). The V end was cut by 0 bases, the J end by 6 bases, with 14 bases between. This CDR3 spans 15 amino acids. Germline CDR1 is SGDLS and CDR2 is YYNGEE. DNA for the CDR3: TGTGCCAGCAGCGTAGAGGCAGGGGCCTGGGATACGCAGTATTTT. This gives the protein CASSVEAGAWDTQYF.